Here is one TCR beta chain with its context. This clonotype was recorded at least ten times. The antigen it recognizes is unknown. No qualities accompany the bases; no much larger clone lies one base away. TCR beta CDR3 regions were amplified from RNA transcripts. The first round of RT-PCR for the TCR CDR3 was performed with the HTBI primer set and the Qiagen OneStep RT-PCR kit. Libraries were constructed in a second round of multiplex PCR, after which size selection and purification were performed. Paired-end sequencing of the libraries was performed with 100 bp reads on an Illumina HiSeq2000. Concerning the study's data processing: Raw data were processed with SOAPnuke, discarding reads with adapters, uncalled bases, mean Phred below 15, or no exact constant-primer or identifier match. COPE v1.2.5 was used to merge high-quality paired reads, and clonotypes were defined as unique nucleotide sequences. Clonotypes were aligned to IMGT TRBV, TRBD and TRBJ reference segments using MiTCR v1.1. Analysis was restricted to V-J combinations with a frequency above 0.0001, which covered about 99% of repertoires. The TCS score was defined as F50 (clonal expansion) divided by E x V (chaos), with BLOSUM62-based TCRdist calculated between CDR3 peptides within each V-J. Welch's t-statistics and random forest reduced 500 to 550 V-J features to roughly 13, which were used in a naive Bayes classifier (R e1071). The public sequencing data were trimmed at Q25 with fastp and processed into clonotypes with MiXCR by TCRdb, which kept only in-frame beta chains. Entries are consolidated by CDR3 protein sequence, retaining the most common genes and DNA. These V and J calls derive from TCRdb rather than the authors' analysis. The sample contains some 600,000 distinct CDR3 sequences, approximately 15% of them found a single time. The top ten clones comprise about 5.8% of the sample.

Hyperthyroidism patients were newly diagnosed, with disease duration under 2 months, and aged 18 to 65 years. Patients with uncontrolled infections, other autoimmune diseases, pregnancy or lactation were excluded. Diagnoses were based on clinical symptoms, serum thyroxine and TRAb, thyroid ultrasound and orbital computed tomography. Blood from progressor patients was collected at the time of first diagnosis with hyperthyroidism, before any ophthalmopathy symptoms had appeared. PBMCs were isolated from around 10 ml of fresh peripheral blood by Ficoll-Paque density gradient centrifugation. Progressor patients were defined as those initially diagnosed with Graves' hyperthyroidism in whom ophthalmopathy developed during follow-up. Total RNA was extracted with Trizol reagent, and quality was checked on an Agilent 2100 Bioanalyzer. Reading the germline V gene (reference sequence) gives CDR1 LNHDA and CDR2 SQIVND. The CDR3 sequence holds 17 residues, the cysteine and phenylalanine included. Only the CDR3 DNA is retained, 51 bases long and in frame from the first base. The germline V end is reduced by 1 base and the J end by 4 bases; junction bases left unmatched: 11.

This record belongs to a study of T cells in Graves' hyperthyroidism and ophthalmopathy (dated by TCRdb to the late 2010s). A note on the overall study: Peripheral blood was sampled at the time of initial diagnosis, prior to any treatment. A discovery cohort of 95 to 100 patients, about 43 with Graves' ophthalmopathy and 55 to 65 with stable Graves' hyperthyroidism, was used to find distinguishing TCR V-J signatures. Prospective prediction of ophthalmopathy was tested in an independent validation cohort consisting of about 19 hyperthyroidism patients and 15 to 17 patients who later progressed to ophthalmopathy. The approximately 95 discovery patients were divided at random into training and test sets in a 7:3 ratio. Thyroid tissue and blood T-cell repertoires from six or seven Graves' hyperthyroidism patients were also compared in the study. Following sampling, methimazole starting at 30 mg daily was given to hyperthyroidism patients, and high-dose intravenous methylprednisolone was given to ophthalmopathy patients. The paper describes TCR Vbeta CDR3 sequencing of around 140 peripheral blood samples, made up of some 40 ophthalmopathy patients, more than 70 hyperthyroidism patients and some 17 progressor patients. The full study reports these points: Most expanded thyroid clonotypes (frequency above 0.001) were also detected in blood, suggesting blood repertoires may reflect thyroid immune responses. A 13 V-J signature model separated ophthalmopathy from stable hyperthyroidism, with around 91% sensitivity and 81.08% specificity in cross-validation and 80%/75% in testing. In validation, the model predicted progression to ophthalmopathy a median of 6.5 months before onset, with about 67% sensitivity and 72.22% specificity. Sample size was not statistically predetermined, and investigators were not blinded to group allocation.

Sequenced material: blood. The chain links TRBV19 with TRBJ1-1, and TRBD1 matches 8 of the central bases. This TCR came from a woman under 40 with Graves' hyperthyroidism that later progressed to Graves' ophthalmopathy. In nucleotides, the sequence is TGTGCCAGTAGTATAGGTGGCAGGGGGCAGATAGGCACTGAAGCTTTCTTT. This translates into CASSIGGRGQIGTEAFF.